This T cell receptor (beta chain) stems from a study of T-cell reconstitution after alpha-beta-depleted transplantation in children. General observations from the study: T-cell numbers and diversity one year post-transplant derived largely from freshly generated T cells. After transplant, high TCRbeta diversity at day 60 in some patients arose from surviving recipient T cells and thymic progenitors. Roughly two months post-transplant, alpha-beta T cells reportedly originated from several hundred graft clones that had expanded.

Between the trimmed V and J ends, which lost 6 bases and 8 bases, there was a span of 11 bases. The CDR3 sequence is 12 residues long. A library of TCRbeta sequences, prepared with unique molecular identifiers, was generated. TCRdb ran MiXCR on the PCR reads and lists one entry per CDR3 protein. This table has approximately 220,000 distinct CDR3 sequences, approximately 17% appearing once. Ten or more counts support this clonotype. The antigen is not known. The sequence was obtained from a male patient aged 2 to 10 who had a stem cell transplant for acute lymphoblastic leukemia, so the T cells may come from the graft donor. The genes are TRBV12-3 or TRBV12-4 and TRBJ2-1, with D perhaps TRBD2 (5 bases). The specimen comprised PBMCs, mostly from graft donor cells, sampled 360 days after TCRalphabeta/CD19-depleted stem cell transplant. In DNA, the CDR3 is TGTGCCAGCAGACGAACTAGGGATGAGCAGTTCTTC. It specifies CASRRTRDEQFF.